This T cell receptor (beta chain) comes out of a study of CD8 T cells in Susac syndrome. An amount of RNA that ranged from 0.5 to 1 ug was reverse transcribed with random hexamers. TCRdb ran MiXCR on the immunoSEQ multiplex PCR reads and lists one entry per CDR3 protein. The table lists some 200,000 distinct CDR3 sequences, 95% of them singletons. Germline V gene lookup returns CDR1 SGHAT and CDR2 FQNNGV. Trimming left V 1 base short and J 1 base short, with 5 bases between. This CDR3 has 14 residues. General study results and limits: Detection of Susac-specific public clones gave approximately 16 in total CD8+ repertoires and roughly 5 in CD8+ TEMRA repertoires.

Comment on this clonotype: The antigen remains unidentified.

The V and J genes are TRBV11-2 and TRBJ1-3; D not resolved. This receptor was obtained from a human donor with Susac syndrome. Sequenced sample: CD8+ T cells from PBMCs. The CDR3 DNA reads TGTGCCAGCAGCTTAGGGGGATCTGGAAACACCATATATTTT. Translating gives CASSLGGSGNTIYF.